This TCR beta chain was obtained from a study of cytomegalovirus exposure and HLA in healthy donors (dated by TCRdb to about 2017). Some background on the complete study: An earlier analysis of about 560 of the donors reported roughly 300 Gb of sequence data and around 100 million unique TCR beta sequences obtained from roughly 170 million T cells. An early release covering about 600 HLA-typed donors comprised approximately 290 gigabases of sequencing data and 85 million or so unique TCR sequences. Of the approximately 400 genotyped donors, 75% to 85% were placed in the genetic ancestry cluster associated with self-reported Caucasian donors. The study aimed to test whether signatures of past pathogen exposure could be identified by cataloging public T cell receptors. The study used immunosequencing to profile the T cell repertoires of under 700 subjects and linked those repertoires to cytomegalovirus serostatus. Besides the first cohort of around 670 subjects, a separate validation cohort made up of 120 different subjects was used. To predict cytomegalovirus infection status, the study combined high-throughput TCR immunosequencing, statistical association of individual TCRs with disease status, and machine learning. A later analysis re-examined previously published TCR beta repertoires from more than 600 donors and added high-resolution HLA genotyping to investigate patterns of TCR occurrence. The later analysis used no new phenotypic data to find candidate immune exposures, relying instead on TCR beta sequences and their occurrence across donors. An earlier analysis of roughly 580 of the donors used high-throughput TCR beta sequencing to judge whether each TCR beta V gene segment behaved as functional or pseudogenic. Donor age, sex, ethnicity and CMV serostatus were collected together with the repertoire data. In a later genetic analysis, genome-wide SNP genotypes for about 65% of the 666 donors were used, and that subset was treated as a discovery cohort. Every repertoire in the discovery cohort had been generated on one and the same sequencing platform. HLA typing included class I and class II loci at four-digit resolution. The number of donors typed differed by locus, with roughly 620-630 for A, B, C, DRB1 and DQB1, 522 for DQA1, over 600 for DPA1, and around 450 for DPB1. Four or five DR-DQ haplotypes were handled as single units for association and clustering because linkage in the cohort was strong. Among some 410 genotyped donors of the cohort, an average of roughly 230,000 unique TCR beta nucleotide sequences was sequenced per donor, of which about 18% were non-productive.

To prepare the library, the immunoSEQ multiplex PCR assay was applied. For the multiplex PCR, a mixture combining 60 forward primers for TCR Vbeta segments and 13 reverse primers for TCR Jbeta segments was used. The CDR3 region of rearranged TCR beta genes was amplified from genomic DNA by a multiplex PCR assay. The Illumina HiSeq System was used to sequence the amplified TCR beta libraries as 87-base-pair reads. Regarding the original processing steps: A later analysis tallied around 80 million unique TCR beta chains across the approximately 670 repertoires, and approximately 9.9 million of those chains were shared by two or more donors. Raw reads were error-corrected and collapsed into unique sequences by a nearest-neighbor algorithm in which closely related sequences were merged to remove PCR and sequencing errors. CDR3 sequences were aligned to IMGT reference sequences to assign V, D and J gene segments. Each retained sequence needed at least a six-nucleotide match to both a V gene segment and a J gene segment. Rearrangements were called productive when the CDR3 lacked stop codons and stayed in frame with V and J; all others were non-productive. CDR3 was defined according to IMGT convention as the region running from the second conserved V-encoded cysteine to the conserved J-encoded phenylalanine. The earlier analysis of approximately 500 of the donors excluded sequences that lacked an unambiguous match to a single V gene segment. An earlier analysis of 500 to 700 of the donors classified V segments as functional when productive rearrangements were above 56.7% and as segregating when the standard deviation between donors was above 5%. A statistical classification framework was built to diagnose cytomegalovirus status from the catalog of TCR beta chain sequences. In a later analysis, V and J genes were assigned by comparing TCR nucleotide sequences against IMGT/GENE-DB human TR gene sequences. Using the TCRdist pipeline, a later analysis assigned CDR3 sequences along with most-parsimonious VDJ recombination scenarios. In a later analysis, each TCR beta chain was defined by its CDR3 amino acid sequence together with its V-gene family, and reads without a unique V-gene family were excluded. As a way to deal with suspected cross-contamination and a sequencing artifact, a later analysis dropped 450 to 700 nucleotide sequences that were highly shared and had low generation probability. A later analysis calculated a clonal expansion index for each public chain from normalized within-repertoire ranks of inferred template counts. A later analysis computed generation probabilities with a VDJ recombination model fitted to out-of-frame rearrangements, and checked the results against IGoR. Hypergeometric tests were used in a later analysis to score TCR-TCR, TCR-HLA and TCR-CMV co-occurrence, with a repertoire-size bias correction applied to the TCR pairs. False discovery rates were estimated in a later analysis by permuting HLA or CMV assignments 20 times. In a later analysis, co-occurring TCRs were grouped using DBSCAN, with TCRdist sequence similarity added in when clustering inside HLA-allele-positive subsets. Co-occurrence clustering excluded repertoires with fewer than 30,000 or more than 120,000 public chains, plus five with anomalous nucleotide sharing. Here the immuneACCESS table is served through TCRdb, limited to in-frame sequences with V and J called. Missing clones are a known gap in these copies; in checked studies unresolved V genes cover under half, and the rest lacks a known reason. D and trimming come from the DNA, and the V and J calls and clone size come from that table. This sample lists around 110,000 clones; approximately 78% were detected once. More than 20% of the sample comes from the top ten.

Results and caveats for the whole study, not just this receptor: While some public TCRs were present in many individuals, most TCR sequences turned up only very rarely across donors. A further reported finding was that TCR beta sequences accurately predicted the HLA-A and HLA-B alleles for most subjects in the first cohort. Because counts were too low, 15 or so rarely observed V segments, including chromosome 9 orphons, were excluded from the earlier analysis of 587 of the donors. Several of the top co-occurrence clusters appeared to be linked to parvovirus B19, influenza, CMV and Epstein-Barr virus, according to a later analysis. Linkage disequilibrium might explain the correlated functional status among segregating V segments, but an unknown experimental factor could not be excluded. Only TCR beta chains were sequenced in this cohort, and the absence of alpha or paired-chain data limited detectable features. A later analysis found that most CMV-associated TCR beta chains appeared HLA-restricted, with HLA associations seemingly driven largely by CMV exposure. The authors suggested that the approach could potentially be generalized to other disease states and immunological phenotypes. According to a later genetic analysis, donors in an Asian-associated ancestry cluster had fewer N-insertions in productive TCRs than the approximately 630-donor mean. In vitro tests confirmed that a few of the cytomegalovirus-associated TCR beta chains recognize cytomegalovirus antigens. Compared with equally common non-associated chains, HLA-associated TCR beta chains in a later analysis were more clonally expanded and had lower generation probabilities. A cluster of highly shared sequence variants was judged likely to be a technical artifact of the sequencing pipeline. An earlier analysis of 450 to 750 of the donors showed that most TCR beta V segments appeared in productive rearrangements either about 90% or about 30% of the time, which broadly matched IMGT annotations. Strong co-occurrence of HLA alleles, especially DR and DQ, made assigning TCR associations to individual alleles difficult. The classifier was reported to diagnose cytomegalovirus status with high specificity and sensitivity in both the original and validation cohorts. Some IMGT-functional V segments, including TRBV6-2 and TRBV6-3, could not be told apart with the 87-base-pair reads, so those segments were excluded. Because HLA typing was missing for some donors at each locus, association tests included only the typed subset. Sequencing depth was assumed to be roughly uniform across donors in the presence/absence analyses, though that assumption may not hold. In a later genetic analysis, a missense DCLRE1C variant was associated with V-gene and J-gene trimming of TCR beta chains, and the association was replicated in an independent cohort. According to a later analysis, TCR association rates differed among HLA loci, with DRB1 alleles showing the most associated TCRs and HLA-C alleles showing the fewest. For the cohort, immune exposure information was limited to CMV serostatus. The study listed 150 to 200 TCR beta chains as associated with cytomegalovirus. At a false discovery rate of 0.05, a later analysis linked approximately 18,000 TCR beta sequences to specific HLA alleles.

In total, fewer than 750 healthy bone marrow donors made up the cohort. All cohort members were sampled while nominally healthy, although unrecorded immune exposures were likely present. The donor tested CMV seropositive, placing the donor among the 310 or so seropositive members of the cohort. Each donor provided a peripheral blood sample, and peripheral blood mononuclear cells were used for TCR beta sequencing. The Qiagen DNeasy Blood Extraction Kit was used to extract genomic DNA from the blood cell samples. From the germline V gene, CDR1 is SGHRS and CDR2 is YFSETQ. Trimming takes 2 bases from V and 5 bases from J, and the germline ends sit 22 bases apart. The CDR3 contains 18 residues, cysteine and phenylalanine counted. Only the CDR3 portion is preserved as DNA: 54 bases, with reading frame beginning at the first base. This clone came up a few times. It lacks a known antigen. No clone much larger than this one lies a single base away; base qualities are absent.

The V gene is TRBV5-1 and the J gene is TRBJ2-2, and perhaps TRBD2 as D gene, on 7 matching bases. This clonotype was sampled from a young man in good health and CMV-seropositive. Specimen: PBMCs. The CDR3 protein: CASSLTPSGFQGTGELFF. The bases read TGCGCCAGCAGCTTAACTCCTAGCGGATTCCAGGGGACCGGGGAGCTGTTTTTT.